What follows are 8 T cell receptor beta chains derived from one specimen sequenced in a study of Ad26.COV2.S vaccination and SARS-CoV-2 variants. This table comes from immunoSEQ multiplex PCR, and its TCRdb copy is limited to in-frame clones, with some not included. Here the sample spans 400,000 to 450,000 clones, roughly 90% being singletons. Sample treatment: around 19 received Ad26.COV2.S at low or high dose, single or two shots; several received placebo; per-sample allocation not given. Vaccine and placebo recipients were sampled on day 63 after the first injection. The source was peripheral blood, collected in a trial of Ad26.COV2.S vaccine versus placebo. These receptors were collected from a person aged 18-60 years who received the Ad26.COV2.S COVID-19 vaccine or a placebo.

This CDR3 reads CASRMGAGYIQYF. The CDR3 region has the DNA TGTGCCAGCCGCATGGGGGCCGGGTACATTCAGTACTTC. The V call is TRBV25-1, the J call TRBJ2-4; D perhaps matches TRBD1 (6 bases). Germline V gives CDR1 MGHDK, CDR2 SYGVNS. CDR3 length: 13 residues. Trimming removed 8 bases from V and 8 bases from J, with 16 bases in between.

V gene TRBV5-6 combines with J gene TRBJ1-3, with D unclear. The V and J ends lost 1 base and 0 bases respectively, with 11 bases between them. In germline, CDR1 is SGHDT, CDR2 YYEEEE. The CDR3 is 16 amino acids. CDR3 coding DNA: TGTGCCAGCAGCTTGTTGGCCCCGAGCTCTGGAAACACCATATATTTT. This translates into CASSLLAPSSGNTIYF.

The rearrangement links TRBV5-1 to TRBJ1-1; D remains unclear. V shed 4 bases and J shed 1 base, with 17 bases lying between them. Germline V CDR1 and CDR2: SGHRS, YFSETQ. CDR3 length equals 16 residues. CDR3 coding DNA: TGCGCCAGCAGCCCCTGGACGGGATTCTCGAACACTGAAGCTTTCTTT. Encoded protein: CASSPWTGFSNTEAFF.

The chain is built from TRBV10-3 and TRBJ1-3, with D possibly being TRBD1 (6 bases). Trimming took off 11 bases at V and 0 bases at J, with 11 bases between the two ends. Germline V gene lookup returns CDR1 ENHRY and CDR2 SYGVKD. The CDR3 has 13 amino acids. The CDR3 spells CASRDISGNTIYF. In DNA, the CDR3 is TGTGCCTCGAGGGACATCTCTGGAAACACCATATATTTT.

This chain uses TRBV4-3 with TRBJ1-1, with TRBD1 identical over 8 bases. Germline V gives CDR1 LGHNA, CDR2 YSLEER. The CDR3 is made up of 13 amino acids. V lost 0 bases, J lost 7 bases, and 1 base stayed unmatched. CDR3 nucleotides: TGCGCCAGCAGCCAAGAAGACAGGGGTGAAGCTTTCTTT. This sequence encodes CASSQEDRGEAFF.

The J gene is TRBJ2-7, the V gene TRBV19; 7 bases map to TRBD2. CDR3 length equals 15 residues. V dropped 5 bases and J dropped 0; count of bases not matched to a gene: 7. In germline, CDR1 is LNHDA, CDR2 SQIVND (reference sequence). The CDR3 DNA reads as TGTGCCAGTAGTCCTACCGGGGGGAGCTCCTACGAGCAGTACTTC. It codes for CASSPTGGSSYEQYF.

This chain links TRBV5-4 with TRBJ1-1, with 8 positions matching TRBD1. Germline assignment: CDR1 SGHNT and CDR2 YYREEE (reference sequence). V dropped 4 bases and J dropped 1; count of bases not matched to a gene: 9. This CDR3 region has 16 residues. CDR3 amino acids: CASSQQGVWTNTEAFF. CDR3 bases: TGTGCCAGCAGCCAACAGGGGGTCTGGACGAACACTGAAGCTTTCTTT.

This clone was detected a few times. The J gene is TRBJ2-2, the V gene TRBV7-9; TRBD1 matches at 10 bases. V lost 5 bases to trimming and J lost 7 bases; unmatched junction nucleotides: 10. CDR1 is SEHNR and CDR2 is FQNEAQ in the germline V gene (reference sequence). This CDR3 has 16 amino acids. The chain's CDR3 is CASSPGQGSVFGELFF. CDR3 nucleotides: TGTGCCAGCAGCCCGGGACAGGGGTCAGTCTTCGGGGAGCTGTTTTTT.